The T cell receptor (beta chain) under discussion was sequenced for a study of blood T cell repertoires in COVID-19. Across the study: From the United States, Italy and Spain came samples of acute and convalescent COVID-19. T cells, B-cell-depleted T cells, or PBMCs provided the cDNA or gDNA that served as material.

From germline, CDR1 is MNHEY and CDR2 SVGAGI. Trimming left V 0 bases short and J 2 bases short, with 5 bases between. The CDR3 totals 13 residues. Sequenced by immunoSEQ multiplex PCR; TCRdb stores in-frame clones only, minus some. The table shows some 230,000 clones, with 75% to 90% occurring only once. Specimen: peripheral blood. This chain uses TRBV6-5 with TRBJ2-7; D unclear. This TCR derives from a young man who had recovered from COVID-19. As DNA, the CDR3 is TGTGCCAGCAGTTACTCCGAGGCCTACGAGCAGTACTTC. Protein product: CASSYSEAYEQYF.